This T cell receptor beta chain emerged from a study of T cells after yellow fever vaccination. This clonotype was counted between two and nine times. TCRdb processed the 5' RACE reads anew with MiXCR; each CDR3 protein has one entry. The sample yields roughly 310,000 distinct CDR3 sequences, approximately 3.9% seen once. Germline V gene sequence: CDR1 SGHTA, CDR2 FQGTGA. Between the trimmed V and J ends, which lost 0 bases and 5 bases, there was a span of 14 bases. This CDR3 region has 15 residues. The gene calls are TRBV7-3 and TRBJ2-7, with D possibly called TRBD1 or TRBD2 (6 bases each). This sample comprised PBMCs, obtained on the day of the yellow fever booster vaccination. The origin of this receptor is a man younger than 35 who received the YFV17D yellow fever vaccine. CDR3 region: CASSLTGGSFHEQYF. The CDR3 region has the DNA TGTGCCAGCAGCTTAACCGGGGGCTCTTTCCACGAGCAGTACTTC.